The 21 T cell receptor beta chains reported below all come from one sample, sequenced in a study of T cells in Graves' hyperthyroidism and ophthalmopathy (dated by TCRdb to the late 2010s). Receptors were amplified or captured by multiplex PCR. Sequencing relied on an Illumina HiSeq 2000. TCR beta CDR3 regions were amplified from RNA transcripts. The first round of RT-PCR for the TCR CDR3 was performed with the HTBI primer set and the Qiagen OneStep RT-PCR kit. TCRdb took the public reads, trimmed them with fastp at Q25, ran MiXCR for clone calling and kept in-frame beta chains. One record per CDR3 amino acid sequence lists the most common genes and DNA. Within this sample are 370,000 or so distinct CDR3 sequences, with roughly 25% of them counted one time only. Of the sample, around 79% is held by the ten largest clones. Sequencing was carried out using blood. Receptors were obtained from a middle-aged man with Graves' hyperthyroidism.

The CDR3 region has the DNA TGTGCCAGCAGCCGCCCGGGACTATCACCCCTCCACTTT. Protein sequence: CASSRPGLSPLHF. The chain combines TRBV28 with TRBJ1-6; a possible D gene is TRBD1 (5 bases). Germline V gene lookup returns CDR1 MDHEN and CDR2 SYDVKM. This CDR3 comprises 13 residues. Trimming removed 6 bases from V and 10 bases from J, with 13 bases in between.

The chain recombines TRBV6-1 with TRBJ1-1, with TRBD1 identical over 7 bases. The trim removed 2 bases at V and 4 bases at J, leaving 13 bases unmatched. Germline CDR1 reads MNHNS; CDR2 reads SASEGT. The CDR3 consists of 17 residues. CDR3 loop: CASSESDRMLAGTEAFF. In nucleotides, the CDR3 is TGTGCCAGCAGTGAATCGGACAGGATGTTAGCCGGCACTGAAGCTTTCTTT.

The CDR3 protein is CSARTERLYEQYF. CDR3 coding DNA: TGCAGTGCTAGGACAGAGAGGTTGTACGAGCAGTACTTC. The rearrangement links TRBV20-1 to TRBJ2-7, with D possibly being TRBD1 (5 bases). This CDR3 contains 13 residues. Trimming removed 3 bases at V and 4 bases at J, with 13 bases between. Germline V CDR1 and CDR2: DFQATT, SNEGSKA (reference sequence).

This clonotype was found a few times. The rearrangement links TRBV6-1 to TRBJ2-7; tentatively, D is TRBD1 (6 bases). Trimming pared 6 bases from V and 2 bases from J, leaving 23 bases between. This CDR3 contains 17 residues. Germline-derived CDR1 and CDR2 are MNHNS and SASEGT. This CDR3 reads CASRPTGSTTSPYEQYF. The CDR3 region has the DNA TGTGCCAGCAGGCCCACAGGGTCCACCACAAGTCCCTACGAGCAGTACTTC.

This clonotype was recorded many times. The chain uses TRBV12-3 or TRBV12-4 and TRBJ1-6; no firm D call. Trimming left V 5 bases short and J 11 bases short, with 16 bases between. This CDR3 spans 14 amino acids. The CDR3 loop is CASSHNNVRAPLHF. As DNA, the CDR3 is TGTGCCAGCAGTCACAACAACGTTCGGGCACCCCTCCACTTT.

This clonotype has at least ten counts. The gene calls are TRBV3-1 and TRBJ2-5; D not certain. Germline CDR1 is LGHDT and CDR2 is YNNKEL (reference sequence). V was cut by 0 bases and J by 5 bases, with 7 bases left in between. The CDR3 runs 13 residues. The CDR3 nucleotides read TGTGCCAGCAGCCAAGAAATCGGGGAGACCCAGTACTTC. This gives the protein CASSQEIGETQYF.

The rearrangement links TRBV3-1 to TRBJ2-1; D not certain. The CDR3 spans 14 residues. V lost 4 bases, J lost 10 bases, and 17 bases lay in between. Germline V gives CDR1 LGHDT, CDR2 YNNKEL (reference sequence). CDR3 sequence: CASSLGSTKDEQFF. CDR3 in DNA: TGTGCCAGCAGCCTGGGGTCAACCAAGGACGAGCAGTTCTTC.

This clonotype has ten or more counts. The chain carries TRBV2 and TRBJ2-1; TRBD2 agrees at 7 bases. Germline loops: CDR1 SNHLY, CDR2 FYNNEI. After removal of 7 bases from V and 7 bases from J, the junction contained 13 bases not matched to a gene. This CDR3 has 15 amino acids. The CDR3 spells CASKGGSLVGNEQFF. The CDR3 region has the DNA TGTGCCAGCAAGGGCGGGAGCTTGGTGGGAAATGAGCAGTTCTTC.

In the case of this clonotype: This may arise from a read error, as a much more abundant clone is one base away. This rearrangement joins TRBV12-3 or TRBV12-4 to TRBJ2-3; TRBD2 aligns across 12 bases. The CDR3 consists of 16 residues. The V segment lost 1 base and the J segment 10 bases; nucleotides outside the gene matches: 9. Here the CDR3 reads CASSLGLAGGVDAQYF. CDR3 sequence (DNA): TGTGCCAGCAGTTTAGGTCTAGCGGGAGGGGTGGATGCGCAGTATTTT.

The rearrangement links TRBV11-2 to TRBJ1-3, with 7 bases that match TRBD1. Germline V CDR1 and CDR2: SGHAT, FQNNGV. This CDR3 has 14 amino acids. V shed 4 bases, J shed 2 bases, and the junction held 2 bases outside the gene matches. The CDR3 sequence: CASSSDRAGNTIYF. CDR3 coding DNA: TGTGCCAGCAGCTCCGACAGGGCTGGAAACACCATATATTTT.

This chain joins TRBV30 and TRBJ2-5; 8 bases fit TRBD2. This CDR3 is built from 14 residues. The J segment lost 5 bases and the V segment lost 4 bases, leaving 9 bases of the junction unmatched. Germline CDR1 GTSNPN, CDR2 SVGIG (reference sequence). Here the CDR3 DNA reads TGTGCCTGGACAGTAGCGGGATTCGGGGAGACCCAGTACTTC. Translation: CAWTVAGFGETQYF.

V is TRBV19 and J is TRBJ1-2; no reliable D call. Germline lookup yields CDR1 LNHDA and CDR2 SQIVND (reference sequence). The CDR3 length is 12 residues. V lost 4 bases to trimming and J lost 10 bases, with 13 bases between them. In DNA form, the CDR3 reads TGTGCCAGTAGTAATAGGGAAGAGAACTACACCTTC. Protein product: CASSNREENYTF.

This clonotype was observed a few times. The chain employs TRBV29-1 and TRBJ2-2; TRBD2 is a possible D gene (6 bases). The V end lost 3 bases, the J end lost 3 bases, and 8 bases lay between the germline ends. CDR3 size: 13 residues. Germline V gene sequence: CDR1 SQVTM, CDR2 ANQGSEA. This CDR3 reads CSVEGDYTGELFF. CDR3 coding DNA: TGCAGCGTTGAGGGGGACTACACCGGGGAGCTGTTTTTT.

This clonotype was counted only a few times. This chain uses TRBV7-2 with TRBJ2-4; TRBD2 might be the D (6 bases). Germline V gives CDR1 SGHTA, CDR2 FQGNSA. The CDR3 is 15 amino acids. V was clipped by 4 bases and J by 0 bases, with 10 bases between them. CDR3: CASSSTRVAKNIQYF. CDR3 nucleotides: TGTGCCAGCAGCTCGACTAGGGTAGCCAAAAACATTCAGTACTTC.

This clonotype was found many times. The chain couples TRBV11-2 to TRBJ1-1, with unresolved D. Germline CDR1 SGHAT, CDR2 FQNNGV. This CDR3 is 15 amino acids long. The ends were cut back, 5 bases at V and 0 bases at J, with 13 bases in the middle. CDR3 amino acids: CASSPSEDLNTEAFF. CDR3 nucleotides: TGTGCCAGCAGCCCATCGGAGGACTTGAACACTGAAGCTTTCTTT.

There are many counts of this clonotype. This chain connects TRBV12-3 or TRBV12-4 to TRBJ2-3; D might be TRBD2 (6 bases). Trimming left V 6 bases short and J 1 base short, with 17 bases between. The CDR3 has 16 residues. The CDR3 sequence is CASRGRPGTGTDTQYF. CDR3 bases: TGTGCCAGCAGGGGCAGACCAGGGACTGGCACAGATACGCAGTATTTT.

The CDR3 region is CASSTGLSYQETQYF. The CDR3 DNA follows: TGTGCCAGCAGCACCGGACTATCATACCAAGAGACCCAGTACTTC. This rearrangement joins TRBV13 to TRBJ2-5, with D possibly TRBD2 on 6 matching bases. The germline V and J ends were trimmed by 5 bases and 0 bases, with 13 bases remaining between them. Germline assignment: CDR1 PRHDT and CDR2 FYEKMQ (reference sequence). The CDR3 sequence is 15 residues long.

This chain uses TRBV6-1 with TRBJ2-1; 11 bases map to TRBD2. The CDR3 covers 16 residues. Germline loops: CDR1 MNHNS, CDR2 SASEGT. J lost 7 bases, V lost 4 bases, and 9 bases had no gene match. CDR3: CASSGPVAGGPNEQFF. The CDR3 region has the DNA TGTGCCAGCAGTGGTCCCGTAGCGGGAGGGCCGAATGAGCAGTTCTTC.

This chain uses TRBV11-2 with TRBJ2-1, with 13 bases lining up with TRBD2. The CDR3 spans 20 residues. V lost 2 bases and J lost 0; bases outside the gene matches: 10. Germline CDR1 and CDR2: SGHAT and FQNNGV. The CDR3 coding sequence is TGTGCCAGCAGCTTAACGTTTACTAGCGGGAGGGGGAGCTCCTACAATGAGCAGTTCTTC. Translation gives CASSLTFTSGRGSSYNEQFF.

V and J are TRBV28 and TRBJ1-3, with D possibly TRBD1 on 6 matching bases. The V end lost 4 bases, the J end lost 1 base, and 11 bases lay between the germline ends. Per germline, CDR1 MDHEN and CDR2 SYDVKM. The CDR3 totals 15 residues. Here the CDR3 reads CASSSGGLSGNTIYF. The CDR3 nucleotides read TGTGCCAGCAGTTCGGGGGGGCTATCTGGAAACACCATATATTTT.

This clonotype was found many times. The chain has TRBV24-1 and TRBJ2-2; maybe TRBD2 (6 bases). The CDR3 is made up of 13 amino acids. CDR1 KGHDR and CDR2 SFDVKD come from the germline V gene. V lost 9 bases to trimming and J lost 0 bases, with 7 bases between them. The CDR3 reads CATWEANTGELFF. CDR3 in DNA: TGTGCCACCTGGGAGGCGAACACCGGGGAGCTGTTTTTT.